Below, 28 T cell receptor beta chains from the same sample are listed, as sequenced in a study of CXCR4 blockade with PD-1 therapy in pancreatic cancer. The data were produced by immunoSEQ multiplex PCR, yet TCRdb's version contains in-frame clones alone and is incomplete. The table has roughly 15,000 clones, about 72% seen once; the top ten hold about 5.9%. The sample was tumor tissue. The source of these receptors is a human donor with pancreatic ductal adenocarcinoma.

The V call is TRBV19, the J call TRBJ2-7; D unresolved. The V end lost 6 bases, the J end lost 1 base, and 13 bases lay between the germline ends. CDR1 is LNHDA and CDR2 is SQIVND in the germline V gene (reference sequence). The CDR3 covers 14 residues. The chain's CDR3 is CASRPDYYSYEQYF. The CDR3 coding sequence is TGTGCCAGTAGACCTGATTACTATTCCTACGAGCAGTACTTC.

This clone was counted between two and nine times. The chain is built from TRBV11-3 and TRBJ2-7; 10 bases are shared with TRBD2. Germline loops: CDR1 SGHNT, CDR2 YENEEA. Trimming removed 1 base from V and 5 bases from J; junction bases left unmatched: 8. CDR3 length equals 16 residues. CDR3 sequence reads: CASSLGSSGRGHEQYF. For the CDR3, the DNA is TGTGCCAGCAGCTTAGGGTCTAGCGGGAGAGGCCACGAGCAGTACTTC. The full variable domain, rest sourced from reference TRBV11-3 and TRBJ2-7, is EAGVVQSPRYKIIEKKQPVAFWCNPISGHNTLYWYLQNLGQGPELLIRYENEEAVDDSQLPKDRFSAERLKGVDSTLKIQPAELGDSAVYLCASSLGSSGRGHEQYFGPGTRLTVT.

This clone is a singleton in its sample. The J gene is TRBJ1-1, the V gene TRBV9, with D unresolved. V was shortened by 5 bases and J by 4 bases, with 9 bases between the two germline ends. The CDR3 consists of 12 residues. The germline V gene encodes CDR1 SGDLS and CDR2 YYNGEE. The CDR3 DNA reads as TGTGCCAGCAGTCCCGGGCTCACTGAAGCTTTCTTT. Amino acid sequence: CASSPGLTEAFF.

This chain connects TRBV19 to TRBJ2-5; D may be TRBD2 (5 bases). Germline CDR1 LNHDA, CDR2 SQIVND (reference sequence). V was clipped by 3 bases and J by 4 bases, with 12 bases between them. The length of the CDR3 is 14 residues. CDR3 amino acids: CASSMWGAGETQYF. In DNA, the CDR3 is TGTGCCAGTAGTATGTGGGGTGCGGGAGAGACCCAGTACTTC.

CDR3 coding DNA: TGTGCCAGTAGCTTGGGACAGGGAAAAGACGAGCAGTACTTC. It yields the protein CASSLGQGKDEQYF. This rearrangement joins TRBV19 to TRBJ2-7; TRBD1 matches at 9 bases. The CDR3 is 14 amino acids. V lost 6 bases to trimming and J lost 5 bases; unmatched junction nucleotides: 8. Germline V gene lookup returns CDR1 LNHDA and CDR2 SQIVND (reference sequence).

This clone has only a few counts. This chain uses TRBV28 with TRBJ2-1, with 11 bases aligning to TRBD2. J was trimmed by 5 bases and V by 5 bases; bases with no gene match: 11. The CDR3 consists of 17 residues. Germline loops: CDR1 MDHEN, CDR2 SYDVKM. The CDR3 nucleotides read TGTGCCAGCAGTACTGGGACTAGCGGAGTTAGGCACAATGAGCAGTTCTTC. Translated, it gives CASSTGTSGVRHNEQFF.

The V gene is TRBV16, the J gene TRBJ1-1; possible D gene TRBD1, 5 bases. The CDR3 loop spans 15 amino acids. Germline assignment: CDR1 KGHSY and CDR2 FQNENV. With 3 bases removed from V and 2 bases from J, the gap between germline ends came to 13 bases. CDR3 sequence (DNA): TGTGCCAGCAGCCACGTCGGGACGGCTAACACTGAAGCTTTCTTT. Its translation is CASSHVGTANTEAFF.

This clone was seen only a few times. The chain is built from TRBV28 and TRBJ2-7; TRBD2 matches 13 bases. This CDR3 contains 15 residues. In germline, CDR1 is MDHEN, CDR2 SYDVKM. Unmatched junction bases numbered 2, after V lost 5 bases and J lost 1 base. The CDR3: CASSELAGGSYEQYF. The CDR3, as DNA: TGTGCCAGCAGTGAACTAGCGGGAGGGTCCTACGAGCAGTACTTC.

J is TRBJ1-4 and V is TRBV6-8; D perhaps matches TRBD1 (6 bases). V shed 2 bases and J shed 6 bases, with 10 bases lying between them. The CDR3 covers 14 residues. The germline V gene has CDR1 MNHGY and CDR2 SAAAGT. In nucleotides, the CDR3 is TGTGCCAGCAGTTACAGGGGGGCAGATGAAAAACTGTTTTTT. Protein: CASSYRGADEKLFF.

This chain joins TRBV28 and TRBJ1-2; no firm D call. The ends were cut back, 5 bases at V and 4 bases at J, with 14 bases in the middle. CDR1 is MDHEN, CDR2 SYDVKM, per germline. There are 14 residues in the CDR3. The CDR3 loop reads CASSPPQEAYGYTF. The CDR3 coding sequence is TGTGCCAGCAGTCCCCCTCAGGAAGCCTATGGCTACACCTTC.

CDR3 sequence (DNA): TGTGCCAGTAGTAGCACCCGGGACAATGGAAACACCATATATTTT. Amino acid sequence: CASSSTRDNGNTIYF. The chain is built from TRBV19 and TRBJ1-3, with D possibly TRBD1 on 6 matching bases. V was pared by 4 bases and J by 3 bases, with 13 bases between. The germline gives CDR1 LNHDA, CDR2 SQIVND (reference sequence). The CDR3 consists of 15 residues.

In its sample, this clone was seen a few times. The chain combines TRBV27 with TRBJ1-1; D uncertain. V lost 6 bases and J lost 6, with 17 bases in between. The CDR3 covers 14 residues. From germline, CDR1 is MNHEY and CDR2 SMNVEV (reference sequence). CDR3 sequence reads: CASSIANLPSEAFF. CDR3 bases: TGTGCCAGCAGCATAGCAAACCTCCCCTCTGAAGCTTTCTTT.

The V call is TRBV6-4, the J call TRBJ2-7, with TRBD1 matching over 9 bases. Looked up from germline, CDR1 is MRHNA and CDR2 is SNTAGT. Trimming removed 4 bases from V and 1 base from J; junction bases left unmatched: 2. There are 14 residues in the CDR3. In nucleotides, the CDR3 is TGTGCCAGCAGTGTGGACAGGGGATCCTACGAGCAGTACTTC. The encoded protein is CASSVDRGSYEQYF.

This clone was seen a few times. In nucleotides, the CDR3 is TGTGCCAGCAGCCAAGAGACGTTCGGAAACACCATATATTTT. This encodes CASSQETFGNTIYF. This chain links TRBV14 with TRBJ1-3; D gene uncertain. Germline V gene data show CDR1 as SGHDN and CDR2 as FVKESK. The CDR3 extends over 14 amino acids. The V end lost 0 bases, the J end lost 4 bases, and 7 bases lay between the germline ends.

This sequence joins TRBV9 and TRBJ2-7; D unclear. CDR3 length: 13 residues. From germline, CDR1 is SGDLS and CDR2 YYNGEE. The V end was cut by 3 bases, the J end by 6 bases, with 13 bases between. In nucleotides, the CDR3 is TGTGCCAGCAGCGCCAACTTGGTCGCCGAGCAGTACTTC. This codes for CASSANLVAEQYF.

V and J are TRBV15 and TRBJ2-7, with 10 bases fitting TRBD2. The V gene's germline CDR1 is LNHNV and CDR2 YYDKDF (reference sequence). The ends lost 0 bases at V and 6 bases at J; junction bases unmatched: 8. This CDR3 spans 16 amino acids. The CDR3 protein is CATSRDSLAGEGEQYF. CDR3 nucleotides: TGTGCCACCAGCAGAGATTCCCTAGCGGGAGAGGGCGAGCAGTACTTC.

The J gene is TRBJ1-6, the V gene TRBV28, with 11 nucleotides matching TRBD1. Germline loops: CDR1 MDHEN, CDR2 SYDVKM. This CDR3 region has 15 residues. V lost 5 bases, J lost 8 bases, and 5 bases stayed unmatched. The CDR3 is CASSDPGQGDSPLHF. The CDR3 DNA reads as TGTGCCAGCAGTGATCCGGGACAGGGGGATTCACCCCTCCACTTT.

CDR3 residues: CASSQGWPGRNEQFF. The CDR3 region has the DNA TGTGCCAGCAGCCAAGGCTGGCCCGGTCGGAATGAGCAGTTCTTC. V is TRBV14 and J is TRBJ2-1; D call uncertain. The V and J ends lost 1 base and 7 bases respectively, with 14 bases between them. The CDR3 contains 15 residues. The germline CDR1 and CDR2 sequences are SGHDN and FVKESK.

The chain combines TRBV1 with TRBJ2-5; TRBD1, the table's D call, was not compared with the DNA. TRBV1 is reported as a pseudogene. CDR3 length: 14 amino acids. The CDR3 protein is CASSQDDLQGTQYF. The CDR3 DNA sequence: TGCGCCAGCAGCCAAGATGACCTACAGGGGACCCAGTACTTC.

The chain recombines TRBV18 with TRBJ2-3; D gene uncertain. Between the trimmed V and J ends, which lost 3 bases and 0 bases, there was a span of 16 bases. CDR1 is KGHSH and CDR2 is LQKENI in the germline V gene. The CDR3 totals 17 residues. DNA for the CDR3: TGTGCCAGCTCACCTTCCCCTTGGCGGAGCAGCACAGATACGCAGTATTTT. This sequence encodes CASSPSPWRSSTDTQYF.

The V call is TRBV19, the J call TRBJ1-2; unclear D gene. This CDR3 region has 11 residues. Looked up from germline, CDR1 is LNHDA and CDR2 is SQIVND (reference sequence). Between the trimmed V and J ends, which lost 4 bases and 8 bases, there was a span of 8 bases. The CDR3 here is CASSKQYGYTF. CDR3 sequence (DNA): TGTGCCAGTAGTAAACAGTACGGCTACACCTTC.

The V call is TRBV19, the J call TRBJ2-7, with D uncertain. CDR1 is LNHDA and CDR2 is SQIVND in the germline V gene (reference sequence). V was shortened by 3 bases and J by 2 bases, with 8 bases between the two germline ends. This CDR3 spans 13 amino acids. The CDR3 DNA is TGTGCCAGTAGTATGAACAGAGCCTACGAGCAGTACTTC. The encoded protein is CASSMNRAYEQYF.

The CDR3 DNA reads TGTGCCAGCAGTGACATGGCTAGCGGAAACGGGGAGCTGTTTTTT. Protein product: CASSDMASGNGELFF. The chain recombines TRBV6-7 with TRBJ2-2; the match to TRBD2 covers 7 bases. TRBV6-7 is an ORF for which the function is uncertain. V was pared by 5 bases and J by 7 bases, with 10 bases of the junction left unmatched. The CDR3 sequence is 15 residues long.

V is TRBV5-1 and J is TRBJ2-3; TRBD2 agrees at 12 bases. This CDR3 is built from 15 residues. Unmatched junction bases numbered 5, after V lost 3 bases and J lost 6 bases. CDR1 is SGHRS and CDR2 is YFSETQ in the germline V gene. CDR3 region: CASSSTSGSADTQYF. The CDR3 coding sequence is TGCGCCAGCAGCTCGACTAGCGGGAGTGCGGATACGCAGTATTTT.

V is TRBV28 and J is TRBJ1-4; D is undetermined. The CDR3 sequence is 17 residues long. V gave up 3 bases and J gave up 0 bases, with 14 bases separating them. Germline values: CDR1 MDHEN, CDR2 SYDVKM. For the CDR3, the DNA is TGTGCCAGCAGTTTGACATCCTTGGCTGCAACTAATGAAAAACTGTTTTTT. It is translated as CASSLTSLAATNEKLFF.

The sample holds a few counts of this clone. The rearrangement uses TRBV15 and TRBJ2-7; D is ambiguous. Germline V gene data show CDR1 as LNHNV and CDR2 as YYDKDF (reference sequence). V gave up 3 bases and J gave up 2 bases, with 17 bases separating them. The CDR3 consists of 16 residues. The DNA of the CDR3 is TGTGCCACCAGCAGTTACCTGAGAGAGGAGCCCTACGAGCAGTACTTC. Protein: CATSSYLREEPYEQYF. Supplemented by reference TRBV15 and TRBJ2-7, the full variable domain reads DAMVIQNPRYQVTQFGKPVTLSCSQTLNHNVMYWYQQKSSQAPKLLFHYYDKDFNNEADTPDNFQSRRPNTSFCFLDIRSPGLGDTAMYLCATSSYLREEPYEQYFGPGTRLTVT.

This clone appeared a single time. The chain carries TRBV29-1 and TRBJ2-1, with 8 bases lining up with TRBD1. Germline CDR1 SQVTM, CDR2 ANQGSEA. There are 14 residues in the CDR3. V shed 3 bases and J 9 bases; nucleotides not matched to a gene: 10. Here the CDR3 DNA reads TGCAGCGTTGACGGTGCGCAGGGGGCCGGTGAGCAGTTCTTC. Translating gives CSVDGAQGAGEQFF.

The gene calls are TRBV19 and TRBJ2-5; D may be TRBD2 (5 bases). The CDR3 loop spans 13 amino acids. Trimming stripped 1 base from V and 5 bases from J, with 8 bases between. Germline V gene sequence: CDR1 LNHDA, CDR2 SQIVND (reference sequence). This CDR3 is CASSIVTGETQYF. CDR3 DNA sequence: TGTGCCAGTAGTATAGTGACGGGGGAGACCCAGTACTTC.